These 25 T cell receptor beta chains originate from one sample sequenced in a study of T-cell memory formation after mild COVID-19 listed by TCRdb under 2021. The library came from 5' RACE. The sample was run on an Illumina NovaSeq 6000. TCRdb handled the public reads itself, with Q25 trimming in fastp and clone calling in MiXCR, and kept productive beta chains. Each entry is one CDR3 protein sequence, shown with its most common DNA and genes. The sample contains 110,000 or so distinct CDR3 sequences, 22% of them found a single time. Approximately 40% of the sample is taken by the ten largest. The sequenced material came from PBMCs or a T cell subset sorted from them (not recorded which). The receptors stem from a man aged 18 to 29 who had mild COVID-19 (a few samples of this study predate the infection). The sample titles of this study are shuffled in the database, so cell type and time point are left out; the donor was told from shared clones.

This clonotype has more than one count but fewer than ten. This sequence joins TRBV5-1 and TRBJ2-5; D might be TRBD2 (5 bases). Looked up from germline, CDR1 is SGHRS and CDR2 is YFSETQ. V was trimmed by 3 bases and J by 4 bases, leaving 10 bases between them. This CDR3 contains 13 residues. CDR3 residues: CASSSTTGETQYF. In nucleotides, the CDR3 is TGCGCCAGCAGCTCGACTACCGGAGAGACCCAGTACTTC.

V gene TRBV6-2 or TRBV6-3 combines with J gene TRBJ2-1; the D is unclear. The CDR3 is 17 amino acids. V shed 0 bases and J shed 0 bases, with 12 bases lying between them. Germline CDR1 is MNHEY and CDR2 is SVGEGT. The CDR3 DNA sequence: TGTGCCAGCAGTTACTCGTACCGACACAGCTCCTACAATGAGCAGTTCTTC. Translating gives CASSYSYRHSSYNEQFF.

The chain recombines TRBV20-1 with TRBJ1-2; the D gene is possibly TRBD1 (5 bases). Germline V gene lookup returns CDR1 DFQATT and CDR2 SNEGSKA (reference sequence). V was cut by 0 bases and J by 4 bases, with 21 bases left in between. The CDR3 loop spans 17 amino acids. CDR3 bases: TGCAGTGCTAGAGATCTGCTGGGAGGGGAGCCCACCTATGGCTACACCTTC. Translated, it gives CSARDLLGGEPTYGYTF.

V is TRBV3-1 and J is TRBJ2-1, with no clear D. The CDR3 extends over 14 amino acids. The germline CDR1 and CDR2 sequences are LGHDT and YNNKEL (reference sequence). V lost 3 bases to trimming and J lost 6 bases, with 12 bases between them. The CDR3 DNA follows: TGTGCCAGCAGCCATCGAGAAGTAGGCAATGAGCAGTTCTTC. Its translation is CASSHREVGNEQFF.

The V gene is TRBV4-3, the J gene TRBJ1-2; a possible D gene is TRBD1 (5 bases). Per the germline V gene, CDR1 is LGHNA and CDR2 is YSLEER. V dropped 1 base and J dropped 5 bases, with 11 bases sitting between them. This CDR3 contains 14 residues. This CDR3 is CASSQARVGYGYTF. DNA for the CDR3: TGCGCCAGCAGCCAAGCCAGGGTTGGGTATGGCTACACCTTC.

V gene TRBV15 combines with J gene TRBJ2-3; D is possibly TRBD1 (5 bases). Germline CDR1 reads LNHNV; CDR2 reads YYDKDF (reference sequence). V gave up 3 bases and J gave up 4 bases, with 17 bases separating them. This CDR3 has 16 amino acids. The CDR3 coding sequence is TGTGCCACCAGCAGTACCACCCCAGGGTCAGCAGATACGCAGTATTTT. The encoded protein is CATSSTTPGSADTQYF.

This chain connects TRBV6-5 to TRBJ2-7; 7 nucleotides line up with TRBD2. The CDR3 consists of 15 residues. The germline V gene has CDR1 MNHEY and CDR2 SVGAGI. V shed 1 base, J shed 1 base, and the junction held 4 bases outside the gene matches. CDR3 DNA: TGTGCCAGCAGTTACTGGGAGGGGAGTTCCTACGAGCAGTACTTC. Translated, it gives CASSYWEGSSYEQYF.

The genes are TRBV6-2 or TRBV6-3 and TRBJ2-5, with D tentatively TRBD2 (7 bases). The V end lost 0 bases, the J end lost 5 bases, and 10 bases lay between the germline ends. The CDR3 consists of 14 residues. Germline lookup yields CDR1 MNHEY and CDR2 SVGEGT. This CDR3 is CASSYSGGLETQYF. CDR3 bases: TGTGCCAGCAGTTACTCGGGGGGGCTGGAGACCCAGTACTTC.

This clonotype was observed a few times. This rearrangement joins TRBV11-2 to TRBJ2-3; TRBD2 aligns across 11 bases. Germline-derived CDR1 and CDR2 are SGHAT and FQNNGV. With V trimmed by 7 bases and J by 2 bases, 2 bases remained unmatched. The CDR3 covers 14 residues. The CDR3 coding sequence is TGTGCCAGCACTAGCGGGGGGCTCACAGATACGCAGTATTTT. It is translated as CASTSGGLTDTQYF. The full variable domain, in which reference TRBV11-2 and TRBJ2-3 provide the parts outside the CDR3, is EAGVAQSPRYKIIEKRQSVAFWCNPISGHATLYWYQQILGQGPKLLIQFQNNGVVDDSQLPKDRFSAERLKGVDSTLKIQPAKLEDSAVYLCASTSGGLTDTQYFGPGTRLTVL.

The rearrangement joins TRBV7-9 to TRBJ2-4; no definite D call. The CDR3 covers 14 residues. V dropped 5 bases and J dropped 1 base, with 9 bases sitting between them. Germline CDR1 SEHNR, CDR2 FQNEAQ (reference sequence). The CDR3 here is CASSADGAKNIQYF. CDR3 DNA sequence: TGTGCCAGCAGCGCGGACGGGGCCAAAAACATTCAGTACTTC.

The chain has TRBV7-6 and TRBJ1-1; perhaps TRBD1 as D (6 bases). The V gene lost 0 bases and the J gene lost 3 bases, with 20 bases spanning the gap. Per the germline V gene, CDR1 is SGHVS and CDR2 is FNYEAQ. The CDR3 loop spans 18 amino acids. Written as DNA, the CDR3 is TGTGCCAGCAGCTTAGCGGCGTCGACAGGCGGTTTGTACACTGAAGCTTTCTTT. Residues: CASSLAASTGGLYTEAFF. The whole variable domain, filled in from reference TRBV7-6 and TRBJ1-1, reads GAGVSQSPRYKVTKRGQDVALRCDPISGHVSLYWYRQALGQGPEFLTYFNYEAQQDKSGLPNDRFSAERPEGSISTLTIQRTEQRDSAMYRCASSLAASTGGLYTEAFFGQGTRLTVV.

There are a few counts of this clonotype. DNA of the CDR3: TGTGCCAGCAAATACAGGGCGTCGAACACTGAAGCTTTCTTT. It yields the protein CASKYRASNTEAFF. The V gene is TRBV6-2 or TRBV6-3, the J gene TRBJ1-1; D is possibly TRBD1 (6 bases). The CDR3 has 14 residues. V was cut by 7 bases and J by 1 base, with 13 bases left in between. Germline V gives CDR1 MNHEY, CDR2 SVGEGT.

The gene calls are TRBV9 and TRBJ1-1, with D unclear. The CDR3 length is 15 residues. Trimming removed 0 bases from V and 4 bases from J, with 13 bases in between. Germline CDR1 SGDLS, CDR2 YYNGEE. CDR3 amino acids: CASSVASRVSTEAFF. In DNA, the CDR3 is TGTGCCAGCAGCGTAGCTTCTCGGGTTTCCACTGAAGCTTTCTTT. The variable domain in full, completed from reference TRBV9 and TRBJ1-1, reads DSGVTQTPKHLITATGQRVTLRCSPRSGDLSVYWYQQSLDQGLQFLIQYYNGEERAKGNILERFSAQQFPDLHSELNLSSLELGDSALYFCASSVASRVSTEAFFGQGTRLTVV.

This clonotype was seen more than once but under ten times. The chain carries TRBV27 and TRBJ2-1; D call uncertain. This CDR3 region has 13 residues. V dropped 6 bases and J dropped 6 bases, with 12 bases sitting between them. The V gene's germline CDR1 is MNHEY and CDR2 SMNVEV (reference sequence). Here the CDR3 reads CASSHGSGNEQFF. The CDR3 region has the DNA TGTGCCAGCAGCCACGGAAGTGGCAATGAGCAGTTCTTC.

The chain employs TRBV7-9 and TRBJ2-1; D not resolved. The germline gives CDR1 SEHNR, CDR2 FQNEAQ (reference sequence). This CDR3 region has 18 residues. With 1 base removed from V and 2 bases from J, the gap between germline ends came to 18 bases. The CDR3 bases are TGTGCCAGCAGCTTAGGGATACTGCCTCACGCCACCTACAATGAGCAGTTCTTC. Translation gives CASSLGILPHATYNEQFF.

The table lists this clonotype with a few counts. This rearrangement joins TRBV20-1 to TRBJ1-5, with D possibly TRBD1 on 6 matching bases. The CDR3 covers 15 residues. Germline V lookup: CDR1 DFQATT, CDR2 SNEGSKA (reference sequence). V was clipped by 0 bases and J by 3 bases, with 12 bases between them. CDR3 sequence reads: CSARDTRGPNQPQHF. CDR3 bases: TGCAGTGCTAGAGATACCAGGGGCCCCAATCAGCCCCAGCATTTT.

About this clonotype: A read error may produce the germline difference seen at one junction end. The chain recombines TRBV6-5 with TRBJ2-5; 9 positions match TRBD1. The CDR3 runs to 13 residues. Germline V gene data show CDR1 as MNHEY and CDR2 as SVGAGI. Here the CDR3 DNA reads TGTGCCAGCAGTTGGACAGGGGAAGGGACCCAGTATTTC. This gives the protein CASSWTGEGTQYF.

The sample holds a few counts of this clonotype. The rearrangement links TRBV12-3 or TRBV12-4 to TRBJ1-5; 8 bases are shared with TRBD1. The CDR3 consists of 18 residues. The V segment lost 1 base and the J segment 5 bases; nucleotides outside the gene matches: 13. The CDR3 reads CASSLGGISGTGDQPQHF. CDR3 DNA: TGTGCCAGCAGTTTAGGGGGAATCTCCGGGACAGGTGATCAGCCCCAGCATTTT.

Only a few counts were recorded for this clonotype. CDR3: CASSWDSLSNQPQHF. The CDR3 nucleotides read TGTGCCAGCAGCTGGGACAGCCTTAGCAATCAGCCCCAGCATTTT. The J gene is TRBJ1-5, the V gene TRBV7-8, with TRBD1 matching over 7 bases. The CDR3 consists of 15 residues. CDR1 and CDR2 (germline): SGHVS, FQNEAQ. V trimming: 4 bases; J trimming: 0 bases; junction bases outside the gene matches: 3.

The chain is built from TRBV15 and TRBJ2-7; TRBD2 matches 7 bases. CDR1 and CDR2 from the germline V gene are LNHNV and YYDKDF (reference sequence). The CDR3 totals 13 residues. The ends lost 5 bases at V and 2 bases at J; junction bases unmatched: 3. The CDR3 is CATSASGTYEQYF. The CDR3 DNA follows: TGTGCCACCAGCGCTAGCGGCACCTACGAGCAGTACTTC.

This clonotype was observed a few times. V usage is TRBV7-9 and J usage is TRBJ2-1; D is undetermined. This CDR3 has 15 residues. The V end lost 5 bases, the J end lost 2 bases, and 13 bases lay between the germline ends. Germline CDR1 is SEHNR and CDR2 is FQNEAQ (reference sequence). The CDR3 bases are TGTGCCAGCAGCCCAAGGGCTACAACCTACAATGAGCAGTTCTTC. Protein sequence: CASSPRATTYNEQFF.

The sample holds a few counts of this clonotype. V and J are TRBV27 and TRBJ1-1; D remains unclear. The V gene lost 3 bases and the J gene lost 0 bases, with 8 bases spanning the gap. CDR3 length: 14 residues. CDR1 is MNHEY, CDR2 SMNVEV, per germline (reference sequence). This CDR3 reads CASSFSLMNTEAFF. The CDR3 nucleotides are TGTGCCAGCAGTTTTTCTCTTATGAACACTGAAGCTTTCTTT.

This clonotype has just one count. This chain links TRBV5-5 with TRBJ1-2, with D possibly matching TRBD1 (5 bases). The germline V and J ends were trimmed by 4 bases and 8 bases, with 15 bases remaining between them. Per germline, CDR1 SGHKS and CDR2 YYEKEE (reference sequence). This CDR3 comprises 13 residues. DNA of the CDR3: TGTGCCAGCAGCGCACCCAGGGATCCGGGCTACACCTTC. It translates to CASSAPRDPGYTF.

The V gene is TRBV6-2 or TRBV6-3, the J gene TRBJ2-7, with unresolved D. Trimming shortened V by 7 bases and J by 3 bases, and 16 bases separated the two germline ends. CDR3 size: 14 residues. CDR1 is MNHEY and CDR2 is SVGEGT in the germline V gene. The CDR3 sequence: CASTRTASYYEQYF. CDR3 nucleotide sequence: TGTGCCAGCACCCGAACAGCCTCCTACTACGAGCAGTACTTC.

There are a few counts of this clonotype. This chain links TRBV4-3 with TRBJ2-7, with 9 nucleotides matching TRBD2. V lost 4 bases and J lost 0; bases outside the gene matches: 7. Germline CDR1 and CDR2: LGHNA and YSLEER. This CDR3 has 16 amino acids. The CDR3 coding sequence is TGCGCCAGCAGCCCGTCTAGCGGGGCCTACTCCTACGAGCAGTACTTC. As protein: CASSPSSGAYSYEQYF.